This TCR beta chain was obtained from a study of blood T cell repertoires in COVID-19. Study-level background: The analysed material was cDNA or gDNA that came from T cells, B-cell-depleted T cells, or PBMCs.

Repertoires were generated with immunoSEQ multiplex PCR, while TCRdb's copy carries only in-frame clones and drops some. The table lists about 90,000 clones, about 91% of them singletons. The ends were cut back, 0 bases at V and 4 bases at J, with 12 bases in the middle. The CDR3 runs to 15 residues. Germline V CDR1 and CDR2: MGHRA, YSYEKL. This sequence originates from a man aged 60 to 69 with acute or convalescent COVID-19. The V gene is TRBV4-1, the J gene TRBJ1-2; possible D gene TRBD1, 5 bases. Sequencing was performed on peripheral blood. The CDR3 nucleotides read TGCGCCAGCAGCCAAGATTCTAGGGGCGGCTATGGCTACACCTTC. Translated, it gives CASSQDSRGGYGYTF.